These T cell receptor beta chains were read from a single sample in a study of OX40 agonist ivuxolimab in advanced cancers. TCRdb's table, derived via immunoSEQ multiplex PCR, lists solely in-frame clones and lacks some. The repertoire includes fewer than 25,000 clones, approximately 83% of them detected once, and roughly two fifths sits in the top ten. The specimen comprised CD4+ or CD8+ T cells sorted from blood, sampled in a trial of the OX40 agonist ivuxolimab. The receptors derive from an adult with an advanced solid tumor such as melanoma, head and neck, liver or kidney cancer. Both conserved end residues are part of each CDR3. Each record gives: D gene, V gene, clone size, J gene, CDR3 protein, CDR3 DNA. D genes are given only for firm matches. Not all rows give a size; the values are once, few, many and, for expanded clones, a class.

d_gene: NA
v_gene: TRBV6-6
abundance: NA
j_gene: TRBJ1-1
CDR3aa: CASGGVSTEAFF
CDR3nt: TGTGCCTCCGGCGGGGTTAGCACTGAAGCTTTCTTT

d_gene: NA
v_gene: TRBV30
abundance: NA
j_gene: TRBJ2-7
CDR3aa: CAWGTWEQYF
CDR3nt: TGTGCCTGGGGCACTTGGGAGCAGTACTTC

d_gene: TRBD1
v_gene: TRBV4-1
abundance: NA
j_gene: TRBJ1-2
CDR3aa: CASSQVAGGVNYGYTF
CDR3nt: TGCGCCAGCAGCCAAGTCGCAGGGGGAGTTAACTATGGCTACACCTTC

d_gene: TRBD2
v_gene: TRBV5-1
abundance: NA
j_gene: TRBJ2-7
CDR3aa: CASSLDGTSGSVEQYF
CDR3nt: TGCGCCAGCAGCTTGGACGGGACTAGCGGGAGTGTCGAGCAGTACTTC

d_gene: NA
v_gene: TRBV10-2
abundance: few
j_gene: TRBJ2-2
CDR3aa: CASYNPSEGTGELFF
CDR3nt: TGCGCCAGCTATAATCCCTCCGAGGGCACCGGGGAGCTGTTTTTT

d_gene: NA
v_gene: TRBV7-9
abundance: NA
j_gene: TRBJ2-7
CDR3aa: CASSSPLVDEQYF
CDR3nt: TGTGCCAGCAGCTCCCCCCTTGTCGACGAGCAGTACTTC

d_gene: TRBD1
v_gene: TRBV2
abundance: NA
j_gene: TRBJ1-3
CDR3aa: CASVMSGQGGNTIYF
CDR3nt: TGTGCCAGCGTTATGTCGGGACAGGGGGGAAACACCATATATTTT

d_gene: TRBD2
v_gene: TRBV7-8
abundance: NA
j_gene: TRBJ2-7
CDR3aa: CASSLRTSGSYEQYF
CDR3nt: TGTGCCAGCAGCTTGAGGACTAGCGGGAGTTACGAGCAGTACTTC

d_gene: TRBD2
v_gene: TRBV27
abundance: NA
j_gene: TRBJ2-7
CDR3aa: CASSLAGGYEQYF
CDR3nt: TGTGCCAGCAGTTTAGCGGGAGGGTATGAGCAGTACTTC

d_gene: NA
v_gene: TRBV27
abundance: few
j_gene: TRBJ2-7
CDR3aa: CASSFGGTYEQYF
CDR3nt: TGTGCCAGCAGTTTCGGCGGTACCTACGAGCAGTACTTC

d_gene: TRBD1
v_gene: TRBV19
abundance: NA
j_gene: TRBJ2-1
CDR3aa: CASSMGQGIINEQFF
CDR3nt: TGTGCCAGTAGTATGGGACAGGGGATAATTAATGAGCAGTTCTTC

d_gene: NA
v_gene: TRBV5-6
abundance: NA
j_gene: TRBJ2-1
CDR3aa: CASSLGRNYNEQFF
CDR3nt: TGTGCCAGCAGCTTAGGCCGGAACTACAATGAGCAGTTCTTC

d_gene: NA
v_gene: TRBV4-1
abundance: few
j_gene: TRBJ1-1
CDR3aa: CASSQVQDSLSEAFF
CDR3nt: TGCGCCAGCAGCCAAGTACAAGATAGCCTAAGTGAAGCTTTCTTT

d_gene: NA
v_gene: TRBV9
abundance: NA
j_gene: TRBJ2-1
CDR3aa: CASSVLGRNEQFF
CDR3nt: TGTGCCAGCAGCGTACTGGGGCGCAATGAGCAGTTCTTC

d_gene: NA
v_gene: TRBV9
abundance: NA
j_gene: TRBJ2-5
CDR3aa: CASSGDSGSETQYF
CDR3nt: TGTGCCAGCAGCGGCGACTCCGGGTCTGAGACCCAGTACTTC

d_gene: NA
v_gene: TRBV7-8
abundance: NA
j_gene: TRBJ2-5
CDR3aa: CASSLGGVETQYF
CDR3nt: TGTGCCAGCAGCTTAGGGGGCGTTGAGACCCAGTACTTC

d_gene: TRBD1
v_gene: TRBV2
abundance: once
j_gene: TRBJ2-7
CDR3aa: CASHRGLYEQYF
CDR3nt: TGTGCCAGTCACAGGGGCCTCTACGAGCAGTACTTC

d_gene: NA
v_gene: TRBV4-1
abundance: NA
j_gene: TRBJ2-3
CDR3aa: CASSQESGGVITDTQYF
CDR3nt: TGCGCCAGCAGCCAAGAAAGTGGCGGGGTGATCACAGATACGCAGTATTTT

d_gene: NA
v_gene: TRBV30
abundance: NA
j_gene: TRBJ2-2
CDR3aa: CAWTHVGELFF
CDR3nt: TGTGCCTGGACCCACGTGGGGGAGCTGTTTTTT

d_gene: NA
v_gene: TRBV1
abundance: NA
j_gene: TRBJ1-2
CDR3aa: CTSLEAPNYGYTF
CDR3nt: TGCACCTCCCTGGAGGCCCCTAACTATGGCTACACCTTC

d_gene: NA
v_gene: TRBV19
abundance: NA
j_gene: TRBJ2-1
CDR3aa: CASSILPRNEQFF
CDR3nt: TGTGCCAGTAGTATCTTACCGAGGAATGAGCAGTTCTTC

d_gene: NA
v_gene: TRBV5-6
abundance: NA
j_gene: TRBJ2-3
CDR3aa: CASSFRTTDTQYF
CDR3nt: TGTGCCAGCAGCTTCAGGACTACAGATACGCAGTATTTT

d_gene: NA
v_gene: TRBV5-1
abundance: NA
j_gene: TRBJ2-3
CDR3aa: CASERGTDLRDTQYF
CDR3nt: TGCGCCAGCGAGAGGGGAACGGACCTGAGGGATACGCAGTATTTT

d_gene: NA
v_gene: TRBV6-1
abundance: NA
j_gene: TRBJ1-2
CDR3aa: CASSGLRGVVHGYTF
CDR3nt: TGTGCCAGCAGCGGGCTTAGGGGAGTCGTGCATGGCTACACCTTC

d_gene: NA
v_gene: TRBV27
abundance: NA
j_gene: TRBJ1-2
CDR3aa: CASSLSGGTYGYTF
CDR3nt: TGTGCCAGCAGTTTAAGCGGGGGGACCTATGGCTACACCTTC

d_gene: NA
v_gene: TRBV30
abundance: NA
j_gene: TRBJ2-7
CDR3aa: CAWSGTEGSYEQYF
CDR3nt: TGTGCCTGGAGTGGGACAGAGGGATCCTACGAGCAGTACTTC